The 24 T cell receptor beta chains reported below all come from one sample, sequenced in a study of regulatory T cells in long-lasting Graves disease. Sequencing libraries for TCR beta were prepared with iRepertoire HTBI primers and Arm-PCR of CDR3 regions. TCRdb fed the multiplex PCR reads into MiXCR, producing one record per CDR3 protein. The sample consists of about 440,000 distinct CDR3 sequences, about 16% of them appearing once. Time point: newly diagnosed GD, antithyroid drugs for less than 3 months. RNA extracted from PBMCs served as the sequencing template. The sample was also linked to a second study, of T cells in Graves' hyperthyroidism and ophthalmopathy.

The input for sequencing was peripheral blood mononuclear cells (PBMCs), taken at new diagnosis, from a patient treated with antithyroid drugs. The receptors were gathered from a woman between 25 and 40 years old with Graves disease.

There are many counts of this clonotype. The chain carries TRBV20-1 and TRBJ1-1; the match to TRBD1 covers 7 bases. Trimming took 4 bases from V and 5 from J; bases not matched to a gene: 7. The CDR3 loop spans 13 amino acids. CDR1 and CDR2 from the germline V gene are DFQATT and SNEGSKA (reference sequence). DNA for the CDR3: TGCAGTGCTAAGGGGGCTGGGATGACTGAAGCTTTCTTT. Translating it yields CSAKGAGMTEAFF.

This clonotype was counted many times. The genes are TRBV11-1 and TRBJ1-1; D is perhaps TRBD1 (6 bases). In germline, CDR1 is SGHAT, CDR2 FQDESV (reference sequence). The CDR3 spans 17 residues. Trimming took off 4 bases at V and 1 base at J, with 19 bases between the two ends. The CDR3 DNA follows: TGTGCCAGCAGCTACACCGGGGGTAGGGGGACGAACACTGAAGCTTTCTTT. Residues: CASSYTGGRGTNTEAFF.

This clonotype was counted ten times or more. J is TRBJ1-6 and V is TRBV5-1; 7 bases are shared with TRBD1. Germline V CDR1 and CDR2: SGHRS, YFSETQ. The junction had 8 bases not matched to a gene; V was cut back by 0 bases and J by 8 bases. The CDR3 runs to 16 residues. CDR3 loop: CASSLDVGGNYSPLHF. CDR3 nucleotide sequence: TGCGCCAGCAGCTTGGATGTAGGGGGCAATTATTCACCCCTCCACTTT.

This clonotype has at least ten counts. This chain uses TRBV11-2 with TRBJ2-5; D uncertain. V was cut by 3 bases and J by 4 bases, with 21 bases left in between. Germline V gene lookup returns CDR1 SGHAT and CDR2 FQNNGV. This CDR3 is built from 17 residues. The CDR3 DNA follows: TGTGCCAGCAGCTTGCTGCTGGGCGTGGGGTCCGGAGAGACCCAGTACTTC. This codes for CASSLLLGVGSGETQYF. Variable domain in full (rest from reference TRBV11-2 and TRBJ2-5): EAGVAQSPRYKIIEKRQSVAFWCNPISGHATLYWYQQILGQGPKLLIQFQNNGVVDDSQLPKDRFSAERLKGVDSTLKIQPAKLEDSAVYLCASSLLLGVGSGETQYFGPGTRLLVL.

This clonotype has a handful of counts. The chain links TRBV7-9 to TRBJ2-6, with D maybe TRBD1 (5 bases). V was shortened by 4 bases and J by 2 bases, with 12 bases between the two germline ends. Germline loops: CDR1 SEHNR, CDR2 FQNEAQ (reference sequence). This CDR3 contains 16 residues. CDR3 DNA sequence: TGTGCCAGCAGCTCACTTCAGGGTGCTGGGGCCAACGTCCTGACTTTC. Encoded protein: CASSSLQGAGANVLTF.

This clonotype has at least ten counts. The chain carries TRBV7-6 and TRBJ2-1; possibly TRBD1 or TRBD2 for D (5 bases each). Trimming pared 3 bases from V and 9 bases from J, leaving 18 bases between. The CDR3 totals 15 residues. Germline V lookup: CDR1 SGHVS, CDR2 FNYEAQ. CDR3 sequence: CASSLGTTGRGEQFF. The CDR3 bases are TGTGCCAGCAGCTTGGGGACCACAGGCCGGGGTGAGCAGTTCTTC.

In its sample, this clonotype was seen many times. V gene TRBV6-2 or TRBV6-3 combines with J gene TRBJ2-1; weak D call: TRBD2 (5 bases). This CDR3 comprises 15 residues. Per the germline V gene, CDR1 is MNHEY and CDR2 is SVGEGT. V shed 2 bases and J shed 0 bases, with 8 bases lying between them. This CDR3 reads CASSYEGSSYNEQFF. Here the CDR3 DNA reads TGTGCCAGCAGTTACGAAGGGAGCTCCTACAATGAGCAGTTCTTC.

Note on this clonotype: A much larger clone is a single base away; this may be a read error. The chain has TRBV2 and TRBJ2-1; D uncertain. The J call is uncertain, as TRBJ2-3 better fits the DNA end. There are 10 residues in the CDR3. Germline V lookup: CDR1 SNHLY, CDR2 FYNNEI. Here the CDR3 reads CAGSAPLQYF. In DNA, the CDR3 is TGTGCCGGCAGTGCCCCCCTGCAGTATTTT.

This clonotype was observed many times. The chain links TRBV11-2 to TRBJ2-3; 10 nucleotides line up with TRBD2. In germline, CDR1 is SGHAT, CDR2 FQNNGV. This CDR3 region has 18 residues. The V gene end was trimmed by 1 base and the J gene end by 1 base; junction bases not matched to a gene: 8. As DNA, the CDR3 is TGTGCCAGCAGCTTAGCAGCGGGAGGGTTTGCTGGCACAGATACGCAGTATTTT. Translation: CASSLAAGGFAGTDTQYF. The whole variable domain, filled in from reference TRBV11-2 and TRBJ2-3, reads EAGVAQSPRYKIIEKRQSVAFWCNPISGHATLYWYQQILGQGPKLLIQFQNNGVVDDSQLPKDRFSAERLKGVDSTLKIQPAKLEDSAVYLCASSLAAGGFAGTDTQYFGPGTRLTVL.

This clonotype was detected many times. The genes are TRBV6-1 and TRBJ2-4, with TRBD1 as a possible D gene (5 bases). The germline gives CDR1 MNHNS, CDR2 SASEGT. The CDR3 has 13 amino acids. The ends were cut back, 7 bases at V and 8 bases at J, with 15 bases in the middle. CDR3 in DNA: TGTGCCAGCAATGGGGCGGTCAGGTACATTCAGTACTTC. Its translation: CASNGAVRYIQYF.

The gene calls are TRBV7-9 and TRBJ1-4, with 8 nucleotides matching TRBD1. V was clipped by 4 bases and J by 7 bases; unmatched bases: 5. The CDR3 covers 14 residues. Germline-derived CDR1 and CDR2 are SEHNR and FQNEAQ (reference sequence). The CDR3 bases are TGTGCCAGCAGCTCCGACAGGGGAGGTGAAAAACTGTTTTTT. Translated, it gives CASSSDRGGEKLFF.

This chain connects TRBV7-9 to TRBJ2-5; 7 bases are a match to TRBD1. Trimming cost V 5 bases and J 5 bases; bases outside gene matches: 14. In germline, CDR1 is SEHNR, CDR2 FQNEAQ (reference sequence). The CDR3 runs 16 residues. CDR3 amino acids: CASSLPAQGSGETQYF. CDR3 in DNA: TGTGCCAGCAGCCTCCCGGCACAGGGGTCGGGGGAGACCCAGTACTTC.

This clonotype was seen a few times. The chain carries TRBV28 and TRBJ2-2, with 10 bases aligning to TRBD1. The CDR3 is 15 residues long. V trimming: 7 bases; J trimming: 4 bases; junction bases outside the gene matches: 6. Germline CDR1 MDHEN, CDR2 SYDVKM. The CDR3 region is CASTWDRGPTGELFF. The CDR3 nucleotides are TGTGCCAGCACTTGGGACAGGGGACCCACCGGGGAGCTGTTTTTT.

The table lists this clonotype with many counts. The J gene is TRBJ2-7, the V gene TRBV20-1, with a tentative D call TRBD2 (6 bases). CDR3 length: 12 amino acids. CDR1 is DFQATT, CDR2 SNEGSKA, per germline (reference sequence). V lost 3 bases and J 7 bases, leaving 13 bases between the germline ends. The CDR3 DNA is TGCAGTGCTAGGAGCGGGTCCGGGGAGCAGTACTTC. Encoded protein: CSARSGSGEQYF.

As concerns this clonotype: This is likely an artifact of a read error, given a far larger clone one base away. The V call is TRBV7-2, the J call TRBJ1-1, with D maybe TRBD1 (5 bases). The V gene lost 8 bases and the J gene lost 4 bases, with 17 bases spanning the gap. The CDR3 has 14 amino acids. Germline CDR1 and CDR2: SGHTA and FQGNSA. The DNA of the CDR3 is TGTGCCAGCTCCCTCCCGGGGGGAGTCACTGAAGCTTTCTTT. Amino acids: CASSLPGGVTEAFF.

This clonotype was detected many times. The chain employs TRBV3-1 and TRBJ2-7; D is perhaps TRBD1 (5 bases). Germline CDR1 LGHDT, CDR2 YNNKEL (reference sequence). The germline V and J ends were trimmed by 4 bases and 7 bases, with 14 bases remaining between them. The CDR3 is 13 amino acids. CDR3 amino acids: CASSPSGSREQYF. Here the CDR3 DNA reads TGTGCCAGCAGCCCGTCAGGGTCGCGAGAGCAGTACTTC.

This clonotype was counted many times. The V and J genes are TRBV28 and TRBJ2-7, with D perhaps matching TRBD1 or TRBD2 (5 bases each). Germline CDR1 reads MDHEN; CDR2 reads SYDVKM. Trimming cost V 5 bases and J 3 bases, with 17 bases left between them. The CDR3 is 15 amino acids. The CDR3 here is CASSLTGPGGYEQYF. The CDR3 DNA reads TGTGCCAGCAGTCTAACGGGACCTGGCGGCTACGAGCAGTACTTC.

This clonotype was detected many times. This chain connects TRBV28 to TRBJ1-2; D is undetermined. Germline-derived CDR1 and CDR2 are MDHEN and SYDVKM. The CDR3 length is 13 residues. The V end was cut by 3 bases, the J end by 5 bases, with 10 bases between. DNA of the CDR3: TGTGCCAGCAGTTTGCACAGAAAGTATGGCTACACCTTC. Translated, it gives CASSLHRKYGYTF.

This sequence joins TRBV19 and TRBJ1-5; D gene ambiguous. The CDR3 totals 13 residues. Germline V CDR1 and CDR2: LNHDA, SQIVND (reference sequence). With 4 bases removed from V and 4 bases from J, the gap between germline ends came to 8 bases. The CDR3 reads CASSTSGNQPQHF. Here the CDR3 DNA reads TGTGCCAGTAGTACGTCGGGGAATCAGCCCCAGCATTTT.

This rearrangement joins TRBV19 to TRBJ2-5, with 11 bases matching TRBD2. Germline assignment: CDR1 LNHDA and CDR2 SQIVND (reference sequence). The V and J ends lost 2 bases and 2 bases, in that order; junction bases with no gene match: 16. The CDR3 sequence is 20 residues long. CDR3 sequence: CASSIRGPGLADNLQETQYF. In nucleotides, the CDR3 is TGTGCCAGTAGTATAAGAGGGCCGGGACTAGCGGATAACTTACAAGAGACCCAGTACTTC. Drawing the rest from reference TRBV19 and TRBJ2-5, the complete variable domain is DGGITQSPKYLFRKEGQNVTLSCEQNLNHDAMYWYRQDPGQGLRLIYYSQIVNDFQKGDIAEGYSVSREKKESFPLTVTSAQKNPTAFYLCASSIRGPGLADNLQETQYFGPGTRLLVL.

This clonotype was seen at least ten times. This CDR3 is CASSSTGVHTEAFF. The CDR3, as DNA: TGTGCCAGCAGCTCGACAGGAGTTCACACTGAAGCTTTCTTT. The gene calls are TRBV12-3 or TRBV12-4 and TRBJ1-1; D might be TRBD1 (6 bases). The CDR3 contains 14 residues. Trimming took off 6 bases at V and 3 bases at J, with 14 bases between the two ends.

The chain combines TRBV25-1 with TRBJ1-1, with D possibly being TRBD1 (6 bases). The V gene's germline CDR1 is MGHDK and CDR2 SYGVNS. This CDR3 comprises 15 residues. Between the trimmed V and J ends, which lost 1 base and 8 bases, there was a span of 17 bases. The CDR3 nucleotides are TGTGCCAGCAGTGAATCTGGGGCGGGAGGACAGGAAGCTTTCTTT. It translates to CASSESGAGGQEAFF. The full variable domain, completed using reference TRBV25-1 and TRBJ1-1, is EADIYQTPRYLVIGTGKKITLECSQTMGHDKMYWYQQDPGMELHLIHYSYGVNSTEKGDLSSESTVSRIRTEHFPLTLESARPSHTSQYLCASSESGAGGQEAFFGQGTRLTVV.

Many counts were recorded for this clonotype. V and J are TRBV27 and TRBJ2-5; 11 nucleotides line up with TRBD2. Trimming took 6 bases from V and 4 from J; bases not matched to a gene: 13. The CDR3 is 17 residues long. From germline, CDR1 is MNHEY and CDR2 SMNVEV (reference sequence). The CDR3 loop reads CASRLTSGISNRETQYF. The CDR3 nucleotides are TGTGCCAGCAGGCTGACTAGCGGGATTAGCAATCGAGAGACCCAGTACTTC.

This clonotype was picked up many times. V and J are TRBV27 and TRBJ1-4, with a tentative D call TRBD1 (5 bases). V was pared by 5 bases and J by 10 bases, with 17 bases between. This CDR3 spans 14 amino acids. Germline V gene sequence: CDR1 MNHEY, CDR2 SMNVEV (reference sequence). The chain's CDR3 is CASSGSGLRRKLFF. In DNA form, the CDR3 reads TGTGCCAGCAGTGGCTCAGGGTTAAGAAGAAAACTGTTTTTT.